This entry lists 18 T cell receptor beta chains sequenced from one sample in a study of blood T cell repertoires in COVID-19. The assay was immunoSEQ multiplex PCR, and TCRdb's table has in-frame clones only and misses some. The repertoire holds 200,000 or so clones, with over 65% as singletons. What was sequenced was peripheral blood. The receptors derive from a person aged 65 to 79 with COVID-19, enrolled during active disease.

The chain combines TRBV19 with TRBJ1-1; 7 bases align to TRBD1. Per the germline V gene, CDR1 is LNHDA and CDR2 is SQIVND (reference sequence). This CDR3 contains 13 residues. After removal of 7 bases from V and 3 bases from J, the junction contained 5 bases not matched to a gene. The CDR3 reads CASTNRGYTEAFF. Here the CDR3 DNA reads TGTGCCAGTACGAACAGGGGATACACTGAAGCTTTCTTT.

The CDR3 DNA reads TGTGCCAGCTCACGATCCCACGTCACAAAAACCAGATACACCGGGGAGCTGTTTTTT. Residues: CASSRSHVTKTRYTGELFF. The chain carries TRBV18 and TRBJ2-2; no definite D call. Between the trimmed V and J ends, which lost 4 bases and 3 bases, there was a span of 24 bases. The V gene's germline CDR1 is KGHSH and CDR2 LQKENI. The CDR3 length is 19 residues.

The V gene is TRBV9, the J gene TRBJ1-1, with D perhaps matching TRBD1 (6 bases). The V end lost 4 bases, the J end lost 1 base, and 20 bases lay between the germline ends. The CDR3 contains 17 residues. Germline V gives CDR1 SGDLS, CDR2 YYNGEE. The CDR3 is CASSPLGGARPNTEAFF. CDR3 bases: TGTGCCAGCAGCCCATTGGGGGGGGCCCGGCCGAACACTGAAGCTTTCTTT.

The CDR3, as DNA: TGTGCCAGCAGTTTGGTTTCCAGCTCTGGGGCCAACGTCCTGACTTTC. Its protein is CASSLVSSSGANVLTF. The chain combines TRBV28 with TRBJ2-6, with no clear D. V dropped 3 bases and J dropped 0 bases, with 9 bases sitting between them. Looked up from germline, CDR1 is MDHEN and CDR2 is SYDVKM. The CDR3 consists of 16 residues.

The chain recombines TRBV6-5 with TRBJ1-5; D perhaps matches TRBD1 (6 bases). The CDR3 has 15 residues. Deletions cut 4 bases from V and 0 bases from J, with 10 bases between. Germline V gives CDR1 MNHEY, CDR2 SVGAGI. Here the CDR3 DNA reads TGTGCCAGCAGTTCGGACAGACCTAGCAATCAGCCCCAGCATTTT. Amino acid sequence: CASSSDRPSNQPQHF.

This chain links TRBV5-5 with TRBJ1-1; D ambiguous. In germline, CDR1 is SGHKS, CDR2 YYEKEE (reference sequence). V lost 4 bases and J lost 7, with 14 bases in between. The CDR3 spans 13 residues. The CDR3 spells CASSLGGHFEAFF. In nucleotides, the CDR3 is TGTGCCAGCAGCCTTGGAGGTCATTTTGAAGCTTTCTTT.

The chain carries TRBV5-1 and TRBJ2-7; D is uncertain. Deletions cut 0 bases from V and 0 bases from J, with 13 bases between. CDR3 length equals 16 residues. Per the germline V gene, CDR1 is SGHRS and CDR2 is YFSETQ. The CDR3, as DNA: TGCGCCAGCAGCTTGGCCGTACCCGTGAGCTCCTACGAGCAGTACTTC. Translation: CASSLAVPVSSYEQYF.

V and J are TRBV7-9 and TRBJ2-2; TRBD1 aligns across 11 bases. V gave up 0 bases and J gave up 4 bases; unmatched junction bases: 4. The CDR3 contains 17 residues. Germline V gives CDR1 SEHNR, CDR2 FQNEAQ (reference sequence). CDR3 sequence reads: CASSLAMGQGGTGELFF. DNA of the CDR3: TGTGCCAGCAGCTTAGCAATGGGACAGGGGGGCACCGGGGAGCTGTTTTTT.

The chain recombines TRBV27 with TRBJ1-2, with D maybe TRBD1 (5 bases). V lost 1 base and J lost 2, with 11 bases in between. The CDR3 contains 15 residues. Germline CDR1 MNHEY, CDR2 SMNVEV (reference sequence). This CDR3 reads CASSLYGRENYGYTF. CDR3 coding DNA: TGTGCCAGCAGTTTATACGGCAGGGAAAACTATGGCTACACCTTC.

This chain connects TRBV19 to TRBJ2-7, with 7 bases fitting TRBD2. Per germline, CDR1 LNHDA and CDR2 SQIVND (reference sequence). CDR3 size: 16 residues. With V trimmed by 4 bases and J by 3 bases, 12 bases remained unmatched. In nucleotides, the CDR3 is TGTGCCAGTAGTAGGGTTGCGGGAGCGGGATACTACGAGCAGTACTTC. This translates into CASSRVAGAGYYEQYF.

This CDR3 is CATRTDTLSTDTQYF. CDR3 DNA sequence: TGCGCCACCCGAACCGACACTTTAAGCACAGATACGCAGTATTTT. The chain carries TRBV5-1 and TRBJ2-3, with D hard to call. Looked up from germline, CDR1 is SGHRS and CDR2 is YFSETQ. This CDR3 is built from 15 residues. V shed 9 bases and J shed 0 bases, with 17 bases lying between them.

This chain links TRBV7-2 with TRBJ1-2; 9 nucleotides align to TRBD1. Germline-derived CDR1 and CDR2 are SGHTA and FQGNSA. The CDR3 spans 14 residues. Trimming at V came to 5 bases and at J to 2 bases, leaving 3 bases not matched to a gene. The CDR3 is CASSRTGGNYGYTF. The CDR3 region has the DNA TGTGCCAGCAGCCGTACAGGGGGCAACTATGGCTACACCTTC.

This chain joins TRBV6-2 or TRBV6-3 and TRBJ2-5, with D possibly TRBD2 on 5 matching bases. The length of the CDR3 is 12 residues. From germline, CDR1 is MNHEY and CDR2 SVGEGT. The V and J ends lost 6 bases and 5 bases respectively, with 10 bases between them. This CDR3 reads CASSPVAETQYF. The CDR3 DNA is TGTGCCAGCAGCCCAGTAGCGGAGACCCAGTACTTC.

The rearrangement joins TRBV7-9 to TRBJ2-1, with 7 bases matching TRBD2. The V gene end was trimmed by 4 bases and the J gene end by 7 bases; junction bases not matched to a gene: 16. The CDR3 has 17 residues. Germline values: CDR1 SEHNR, CDR2 FQNEAQ (reference sequence). The CDR3 DNA follows: TGTGCCAGCAGCTCGCCGGTCGCGCGGGAGTTTCGTAATGAGCAGTTCTTC. It translates to CASSSPVAREFRNEQFF.

This clone appeared a few times. The V call is TRBV5-6, the J call TRBJ2-2; TRBD2 matches 7 bases. CDR3 length equals 15 residues. CDR1 is SGHDT, CDR2 YYEEEE, per germline. The V and J ends lost 1 base and 7 bases, in that order; junction bases with no gene match: 7. In nucleotides, the CDR3 is TGTGCCAGCAGCTTGAAGGGAGGGACGATCGGGGAGCTGTTTTTT. This translates into CASSLKGGTIGELFF.

This chain connects TRBV6-4 to TRBJ2-1; TRBD2 aligns across 16 bases. With 3 bases clipped from V and 0 bases from J, the junction kept 8 bases outside the gene matches. Germline assignment: CDR1 MRHNA and CDR2 SNTAGT. CDR3 length: 20 residues. The CDR3 region is CASSERGLAGGGYSYNEQFF. CDR3 coding DNA: TGTGCCAGCAGTGAACGGGGACTAGCGGGAGGGGGATACTCCTACAATGAGCAGTTCTTC.

The V gene is TRBV20-1, the J gene TRBJ2-1; D is undetermined. Germline CDR1 is DFQATT and CDR2 is SNEGSKA (reference sequence). The CDR3 is 11 amino acids. V was clipped by 3 bases and J by 4 bases, with 4 bases between them. The CDR3 spells CSARSYNEQFF. The CDR3 nucleotides are TGCAGTGCTAGGTCATACAATGAGCAGTTCTTC.

J is TRBJ1-2 and V is TRBV6-5, with TRBD1 matching 8 bases. The CDR3 runs 14 residues. CDR1 is MNHEY and CDR2 is SVGAGI in the germline V gene. V lost 5 bases, J lost 2 bases, and 4 bases stayed unmatched. This CDR3 is CASSLRQGNYGYTF. The CDR3 DNA sequence: TGTGCCAGCAGTCTAAGACAGGGGAACTATGGCTACACCTTC.